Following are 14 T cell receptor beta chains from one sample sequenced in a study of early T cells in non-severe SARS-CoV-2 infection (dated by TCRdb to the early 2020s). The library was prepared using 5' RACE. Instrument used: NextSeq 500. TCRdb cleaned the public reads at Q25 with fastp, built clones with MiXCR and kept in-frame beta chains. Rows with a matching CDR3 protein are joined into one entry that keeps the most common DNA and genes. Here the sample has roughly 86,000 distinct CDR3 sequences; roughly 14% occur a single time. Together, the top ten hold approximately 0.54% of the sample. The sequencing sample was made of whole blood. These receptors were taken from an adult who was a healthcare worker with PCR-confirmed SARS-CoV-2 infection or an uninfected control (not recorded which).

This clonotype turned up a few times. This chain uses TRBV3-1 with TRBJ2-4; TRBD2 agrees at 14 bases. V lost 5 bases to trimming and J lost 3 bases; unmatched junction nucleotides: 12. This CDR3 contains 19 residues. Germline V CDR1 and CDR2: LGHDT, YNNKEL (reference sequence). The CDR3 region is CASSATGTSGSTNKNIQYF. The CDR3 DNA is TGTGCCAGCAGCGCCACCGGGACTAGCGGGAGTACAAACAAAAACATTCAGTACTTC. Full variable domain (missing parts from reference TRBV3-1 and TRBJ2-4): DTAVSQTPKYLVTQMGNDKSIKCEQNLGHDTMYWYKQDSKKFLKIMFSYNNKELIINETVPNRFSPKSPDKAHLNLHINSLELGDSAVYFCASSATGTSGSTNKNIQYFGAGTRLSVL.

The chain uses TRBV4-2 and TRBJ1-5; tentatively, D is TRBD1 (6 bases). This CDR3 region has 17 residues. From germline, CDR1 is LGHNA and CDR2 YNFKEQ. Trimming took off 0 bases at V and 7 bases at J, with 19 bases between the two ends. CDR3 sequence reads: CASSQDLSYRVRQPQHF. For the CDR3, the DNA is TGTGCCAGCAGCCAAGATCTTTCGTACAGGGTAAGGCAGCCCCAGCATTTT.

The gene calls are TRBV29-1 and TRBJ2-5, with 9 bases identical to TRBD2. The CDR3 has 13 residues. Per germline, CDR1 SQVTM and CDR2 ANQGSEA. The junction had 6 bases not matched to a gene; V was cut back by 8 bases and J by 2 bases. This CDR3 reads CSTQRGAQETQYF. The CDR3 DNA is TGCAGCACTCAGCGGGGGGCTCAAGAGACCCAGTACTTC.

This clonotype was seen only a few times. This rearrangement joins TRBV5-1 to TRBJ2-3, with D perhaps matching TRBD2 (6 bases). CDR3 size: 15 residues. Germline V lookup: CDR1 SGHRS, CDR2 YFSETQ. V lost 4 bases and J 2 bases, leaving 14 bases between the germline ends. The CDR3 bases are TGCGCCAGCAGCCCTGGAGGGCGTGTCACAGATACGCAGTATTTT. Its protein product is CASSPGGRVTDTQYF.

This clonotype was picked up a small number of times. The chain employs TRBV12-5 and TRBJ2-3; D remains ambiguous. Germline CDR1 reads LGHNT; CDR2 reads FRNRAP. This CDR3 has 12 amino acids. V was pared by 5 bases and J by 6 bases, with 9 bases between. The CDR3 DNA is TGTGCTAGTGGTGCTTCGAGCGATACGCAGTATTTT. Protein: CASGASSDTQYF.

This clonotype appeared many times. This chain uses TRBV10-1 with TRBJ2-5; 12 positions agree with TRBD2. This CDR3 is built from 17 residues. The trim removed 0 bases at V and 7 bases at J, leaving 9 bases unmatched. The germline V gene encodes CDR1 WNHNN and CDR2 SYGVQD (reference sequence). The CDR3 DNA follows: TGCGCCAGCAGTGAGTCGATCCTAGCGGGGGGGCGTGTGACCCAGTACTTC. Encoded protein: CASSESILAGGRVTQYF.

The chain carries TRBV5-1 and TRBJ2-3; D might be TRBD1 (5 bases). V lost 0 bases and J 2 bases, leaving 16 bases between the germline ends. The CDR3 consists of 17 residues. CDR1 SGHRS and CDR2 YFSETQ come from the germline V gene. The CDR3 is CASSLGGRVPPTDTQYF. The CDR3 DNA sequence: TGCGCCAGCAGCTTGGGTGGCAGGGTCCCCCCCACAGATACGCAGTATTTT.

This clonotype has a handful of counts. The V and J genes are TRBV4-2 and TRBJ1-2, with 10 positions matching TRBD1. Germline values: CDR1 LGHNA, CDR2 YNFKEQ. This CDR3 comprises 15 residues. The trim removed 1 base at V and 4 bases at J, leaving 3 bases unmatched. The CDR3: CASSQGQGASYGYTF. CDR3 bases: TGTGCCAGCAGCCAAGGACAGGGGGCGAGCTATGGCTACACCTTC.

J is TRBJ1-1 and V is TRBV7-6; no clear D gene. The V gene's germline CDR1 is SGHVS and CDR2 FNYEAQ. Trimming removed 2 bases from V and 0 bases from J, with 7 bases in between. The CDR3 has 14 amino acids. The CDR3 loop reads CASSLTALNTEAFF. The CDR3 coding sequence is TGTGCCAGCAGCTTAACAGCATTGAACACTGAAGCTTTCTTT.

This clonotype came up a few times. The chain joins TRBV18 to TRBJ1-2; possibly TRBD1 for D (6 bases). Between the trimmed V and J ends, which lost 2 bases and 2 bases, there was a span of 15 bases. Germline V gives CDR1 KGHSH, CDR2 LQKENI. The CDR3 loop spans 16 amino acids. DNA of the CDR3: TGTGCCAGCTCACCAGTCGGGGGAACAGGGAACTATGGCTACACCTTC. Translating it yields CASSPVGGTGNYGYTF.

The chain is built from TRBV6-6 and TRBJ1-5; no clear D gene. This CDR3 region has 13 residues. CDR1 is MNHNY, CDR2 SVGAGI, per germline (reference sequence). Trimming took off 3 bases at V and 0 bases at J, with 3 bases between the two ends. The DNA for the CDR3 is TGTGCCAGCAGTTATAATAGCAATCAGCCCCAGCATTTT. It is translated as CASSYNSNQPQHF.

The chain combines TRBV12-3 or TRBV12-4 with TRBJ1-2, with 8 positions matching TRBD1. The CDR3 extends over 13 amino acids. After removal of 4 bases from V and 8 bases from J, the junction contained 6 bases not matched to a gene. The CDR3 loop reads CASSYGTGAGYTF. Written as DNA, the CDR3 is TGTGCCAGCAGTTACGGGACAGGCGCGGGCTACACCTTC.

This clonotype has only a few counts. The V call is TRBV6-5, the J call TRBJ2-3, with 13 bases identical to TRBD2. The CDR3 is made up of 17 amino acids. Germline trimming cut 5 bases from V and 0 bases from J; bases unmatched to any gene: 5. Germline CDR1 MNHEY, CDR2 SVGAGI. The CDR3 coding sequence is TGTGCCAGCAGTCCCGGACTAGCGGGGGCCAGCACAGATACGCAGTATTTT. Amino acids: CASSPGLAGASTDTQYF.

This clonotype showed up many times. The DNA for the CDR3 is TGTGCCAGCAGCTTAATCCGGGACAGCCAAAGGGTAGATACGCAGTATTTT. This encodes CASSLIRDSQRVDTQYF. The chain links TRBV11-2 to TRBJ2-3; 7 bases match TRBD1. V lost 2 bases, J lost 5 bases, and 13 bases stayed unmatched. Germline V CDR1 and CDR2: SGHAT, FQNNGV. There are 17 residues in the CDR3.